This is a list of T cell receptor beta chains from one sample in a study of CD8 T cells in Susac syndrome. TCRdb re-called the immunoSEQ multiplex PCR reads with MiXCR, one entry per CDR3 protein. The table has approximately 200,000 distinct CDR3 sequences, approximately 96% seen once. Sequenced material: CD4+ T cells from PBMCs. These receptors were taken from a human donor with multiple sclerosis. The conserved cysteine and the conserved F or W are not part of the CDR3 here. Clone size is given for some rows only: seen once, a few or many times, or a class if the clone is expanded.

clone_size: -
v_call: TRBV3-1
j_call: TRBJ2-2
cdr3_aa: ASSTQGTGELF

clone_size: -
v_call: TRBV24-1
j_call: TRBJ2-2
cdr3_aa: ATSDPGQGTTGELF

clone_size: once
v_call: TRBV27
j_call: TRBJ2-5
cdr3_aa: ASSSPIKGETQY

clone_size: -
v_call: TRBV9
j_call: TRBJ2-7
cdr3_aa: ASSPYSSYEQY

clone_size: -
v_call: TRBV11-2
j_call: TRBJ2-7
cdr3_aa: ASSSPWDRGYEQY

clone_size: -
v_call: TRBV12-3/TRBV12-4
j_call: TRBJ1-6
cdr3_aa: ASSFRPQGIGNSPLH

clone_size: -
v_call: TRBV29-1
j_call: TRBJ1-5
cdr3_aa: SPGTKDFLGRNQPQH

clone_size: -
v_call: TRBV7-8
j_call: TRBJ2-4
cdr3_aa: ASSLVAGTGRGNKNIQY

clone_size: -
v_call: TRBV7-2
j_call: TRBJ2-4
cdr3_aa: ASSLVAKNIQY

clone_size: -
v_call: TRBV4-3
j_call: TRBJ2-3
cdr3_aa: ASSQDLNTDTQY

clone_size: few
v_call: TRBV7-9
j_call: TRBJ2-7
cdr3_aa: ASSSPGTPKEY

clone_size: -
v_call: TRBV11-1
j_call: TRBJ1-1
cdr3_aa: ASSPWGQNRDLNTEAF

clone_size: once
v_call: TRBV30
j_call: TRBJ2-1
cdr3_aa: ASADNSYNEQF

clone_size: -
v_call: TRBV5-1
j_call: TRBJ2-5
cdr3_aa: ASSLVRGGQETQY

clone_size: -
v_call: TRBV23-1
j_call: TRBJ1-5
cdr3_aa: ASSQGVIIYQLTQH

clone_size: -
v_call: TRBV5-6
j_call: TRBJ2-7
cdr3_aa: ASSNRVSYEQY

clone_size: -
v_call: TRBV6-2/TRBV6-3
j_call: TRBJ2-3
cdr3_aa: ASSQLWDLEY

clone_size: -
v_call: TRBV29-1
j_call: TRBJ1-4
cdr3_aa: SVVGGPEGEKLF

clone_size: -
v_call: TRBV30
j_call: TRBJ1-1
cdr3_aa: ACLPTGRTEAF

clone_size: -
v_call: TRBV29-1
j_call: TRBJ2-1
cdr3_aa: SAKGQGHNEQF

clone_size: -
v_call: TRBV2
j_call: TRBJ2-1
cdr3_aa: ASRVGQGAYNEQF

clone_size: -
v_call: TRBV7-2
j_call: TRBJ1-2
cdr3_aa: ASSLGYLARIYGYT

clone_size: -
v_call: TRBV6-6
j_call: TRBJ1-1
cdr3_aa: ATGGGEFTEAF

clone_size: -
v_call: TRBV5-1
j_call: TRBJ2-1
cdr3_aa: ASSHGTGWDNEQF

clone_size: -
v_call: TRBV9
j_call: TRBJ2-7
cdr3_aa: ASSVGPGPGGHEQY

clone_size: -
v_call: TRBV27
j_call: TRBJ1-2
cdr3_aa: ASSSVNQGYGYGYT

clone_size: once
v_call: TRBV20-1
j_call: TRBJ1-5
cdr3_aa: SARTGTSYSNQPQH

clone_size: -
v_call: TRBV5-4
j_call: TRBJ2-7
cdr3_aa: ASSLGWDRSYEQY

clone_size: -
v_call: TRBV27
j_call: TRBJ2-3
cdr3_aa: ASGVGLSTDTQY

clone_size: -
v_call: TRBV25-1
j_call: TRBJ1-4
cdr3_aa: ASRRATNEKLF

clone_size: -
v_call: TRBV24-1
j_call: TRBJ2-5
cdr3_aa: ATSAGDKIAETQY

clone_size: -
v_call: TRBV3-1
j_call: TRBJ2-5
cdr3_aa: ASSLEGLAGGQETQY

clone_size: -
v_call: TRBV6-6
j_call: TRBJ1-1
cdr3_aa: ASRQGTSAEAF

clone_size: once
v_call: TRBV7-8
j_call: TRBJ2-3
cdr3_aa: ASSRWTSGVFYTDTQY

clone_size: -
v_call: TRBV7-8
j_call: TRBJ2-7
cdr3_aa: ASSVGQLISYEQY

clone_size: -
v_call: TRBV29-1
j_call: TRBJ1-1
cdr3_aa: SVGHGTSNTEAF

clone_size: -
v_call: TRBV4-3
j_call: TRBJ2-7
cdr3_aa: ASSQEEGTGVYYEQY

clone_size: -
v_call: TRBV20-1
j_call: TRBJ2-3
cdr3_aa: SARPGLGFTDTQY

clone_size: -
v_call: TRBV3-1
j_call: TRBJ2-1
cdr3_aa: ASSQSRGNEQF

clone_size: -
v_call: TRBV5-6
j_call: TRBJ2-1
cdr3_aa: ASSLFSGVWQEQF

clone_size: -
v_call: TRBV29-1
j_call: TRBJ1-4
cdr3_aa: SVPGPNPEKLF

clone_size: -
v_call: TRBV20-1
j_call: TRBJ2-4
cdr3_aa: SASDLFMWAKNIQY

clone_size: -
v_call: TRBV12-3/TRBV12-4
j_call: TRBJ2-1
cdr3_aa: ASKTVVHNNEQF

clone_size: -
v_call: TRBV6-6
j_call: TRBJ2-7
cdr3_aa: ASSHAVAREQY

clone_size: -
v_call: TRBV5-4
j_call: TRBJ2-7
cdr3_aa: ASSLGGLDNEQY

clone_size: -
v_call: TRBV24-1
j_call: TRBJ1-2
cdr3_aa: ATSDSTNPLGGYT

clone_size: -
v_call: TRBV30
j_call: TRBJ2-7
cdr3_aa: AWGIPAPGPYEQY

clone_size: -
v_call: TRBV3-1
j_call: TRBJ1-2
cdr3_aa: ASSPWDRVKYGYT

clone_size: -
v_call: TRBV2
j_call: TRBJ2-7
cdr3_aa: ASSPGGLPYEQY

clone_size: -
v_call: TRBV20-1
j_call: TRBJ1-2
cdr3_aa: SAREPGASVYT

clone_size: -
v_call: TRBV9
j_call: TRBJ2-7
cdr3_aa: ASTAGDSYEQY

clone_size: -
v_call: TRBV27
j_call: TRBJ2-7
cdr3_aa: ASSTYVRSPVGYEQY

clone_size: -
v_call: TRBV25-1
j_call: TRBJ1-5
cdr3_aa: ASSELSGDQPQH

clone_size: -
v_call: TRBV18
j_call: TRBJ2-1
cdr3_aa: ASSLPAGGENEQF

clone_size: -
v_call: TRBV3-1
j_call: TRBJ1-2
cdr3_aa: ASSRNSLGGYT

clone_size: -
v_call: TRBV15
j_call: TRBJ1-1
cdr3_aa: ATSRDRGSVEAF

clone_size: -
v_call: TRBV28
j_call: TRBJ1-2
cdr3_aa: ASVNGGGYYGYT